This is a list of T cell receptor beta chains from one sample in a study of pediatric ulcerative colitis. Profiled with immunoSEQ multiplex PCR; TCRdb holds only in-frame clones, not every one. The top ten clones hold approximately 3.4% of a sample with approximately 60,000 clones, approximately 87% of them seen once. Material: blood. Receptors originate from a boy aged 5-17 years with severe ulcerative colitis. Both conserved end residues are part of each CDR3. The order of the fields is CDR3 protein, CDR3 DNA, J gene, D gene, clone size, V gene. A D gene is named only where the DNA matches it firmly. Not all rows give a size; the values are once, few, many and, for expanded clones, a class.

CDR3aa: CASSYRGGEQYF
CDR3nt: TGTGCCAGCAGCTATAGGGGTGGAGAGCAGTACTTC
j_gene: TRBJ2-7
d_gene: .
abundance: once
v_gene: TRBV7-2

CDR3aa: CASRDSPREQYF
CDR3nt: TGTGCCAGCAGGGACAGCCCGAGGGAGCAGTACTTC
j_gene: TRBJ2-7
d_gene: .
abundance: .
v_gene: TRBV25-1

CDR3aa: CASSLQTGLLAKNIQYF
CDR3nt: TGTGCCAGCAGCTTGCAGACTGGGCTGTTAGCCAAAAACATTCAGTACTTC
j_gene: TRBJ2-4
d_gene: .
abundance: .
v_gene: TRBV11-2

CDR3aa: CASSPSEGGQPQHF
CDR3nt: TGTGCCAGCAGCCCTAGCGAAGGCGGTCAGCCCCAGCATTTT
j_gene: TRBJ1-5
d_gene: .
abundance: .
v_gene: TRBV11-2

CDR3aa: CASSLDGTGVEQYF
CDR3nt: TGTGCCAGCAGCTTGGACGGGACAGGGGTCGAGCAGTACTTC
j_gene: TRBJ2-7
d_gene: TRBD1
abundance: .
v_gene: TRBV11-2

CDR3aa: CASSFGVPLSYEQYF
CDR3nt: TGTGCCAGCAGCTTTGGGGTACCCCTCTCCTACGAGCAGTACTTC
j_gene: TRBJ2-7
d_gene: .
abundance: .
v_gene: TRBV7-9

CDR3aa: CASSNRTGGWIAGTYNEQFF
CDR3nt: TGTGCCAGCAGCAATCGGACAGGGGGCTGGATAGCGGGCACCTACAATGAGCAGTTCTTC
j_gene: TRBJ2-1
d_gene: .
abundance: .
v_gene: TRBV21-1

CDR3aa: CASSTGINNEQFF
CDR3nt: TGTGCCAGCTCAACCGGGATAAACAATGAGCAGTTCTTC
j_gene: TRBJ2-1
d_gene: .
abundance: .
v_gene: TRBV18

CDR3aa: CASSRDLGYGYTF
CDR3nt: TGTGCCAGCAGCCGGGACTTGGGCTATGGCTACACCTTC
j_gene: TRBJ1-2
d_gene: .
abundance: few
v_gene: TRBV25-1

CDR3aa: CASSELGVAGLGTQYF
CDR3nt: TGTGCCAGCAGTGAACTGGGCGTCGCGGGCCTTGGTACGCAGTATTTT
j_gene: TRBJ2-3
d_gene: .
abundance: .
v_gene: TRBV2

CDR3aa: CASSLGLTGYEQYF
CDR3nt: TGTGCCAGCAGTTTAGGACTCACGGGCTACGAGCAGTACTTC
j_gene: TRBJ2-7
d_gene: .
abundance: .
v_gene: TRBV27

CDR3aa: CASSLGQGTSGYTF
CDR3nt: TGTGCCAGCAGCTTGGGACAGGGGACTTCTGGCTACACCTTC
j_gene: TRBJ1-2
d_gene: TRBD1
abundance: .
v_gene: TRBV5-5

CDR3aa: CASSSGQAGEQYF
CDR3nt: TGTGCCAGCAGCTCGGGACAGGCGGGGGAGCAGTACTTC
j_gene: TRBJ2-7
d_gene: TRBD1
abundance: .
v_gene: TRBV7-2

CDR3aa: CAWSVSYGTAPPDTQYF
CDR3nt: TGTGCCTGGAGTGTATCTTATGGGACAGCCCCTCCAGATACGCAGTATTTT
j_gene: TRBJ2-3
d_gene: TRBD1
abundance: .
v_gene: TRBV30

CDR3aa: CASNLASSYEQYF
CDR3nt: TGTGCCAGCAATCTAGCGAGCTCCTACGAGCAGTACTTC
j_gene: TRBJ2-7
d_gene: .
abundance: medium-sized
v_gene: TRBV2

CDR3aa: CASSPAGTGTSPLREQFF
CDR3nt: TGTGCCAGCTCACCAGCGGGTACTGGGACCTCCCCCCTCCGGGAGCAGTTCTTC
j_gene: TRBJ2-1
d_gene: .
abundance: .
v_gene: TRBV18